The T cell receptor (beta chain) described here comes from a study of shared clonotypes between healthy human individuals. Across the whole study: Donors were two women and a few men aged 18 to 49. Points from the study as a whole: Non-shared clonotypes were found to have lower generation probabilities than the clonotypes that were shared by all four of the sorted-subset donors.

Measured with immunoSEQ multiplex PCR; TCRdb has only the in-frame clones, and not every one. The table has millions of clones, 85% to 95% seen once; the top ten hold 0.13%. CDR1 and CDR2 from the germline V gene are SGHVS and FNYEAQ. The CDR3 spans 13 residues. V lost 6 bases and J lost 5, with 14 bases in between. Remarks on this clone: What it binds is not known.

Sequenced sample: naive CD4+ T cells sorted from blood. Documented subset: CD45RA+ positively selected. This chain joins TRBV7-6 and TRBJ2-7, with D possibly TRBD1 on 5 matching bases. The receptor's source is a man between 18 and 35 years old in good health. The DNA of the CDR3 is TGTGCCAGCAGGGACGTAGGGGCCCACGAGCAGTACTTC. As protein: CASRDVGAHEQYF.